This T cell receptor beta chain was sequenced in a study of response to subunit inactivated influenza vaccine. The germline V gene encodes CDR1 LGHNA and CDR2 YSLEER. The CDR3 length is 15 residues. V shed 0 bases, J shed 3 bases, and the junction held 4 bases outside the gene matches. Study-wide results and caveats: The authors offered the suggestion that each seasonal influenza vaccination recruits few new T cells.

TCRdb re-called the RT-PCR reads through MiXCR, storing one row per CDR3 protein. The sample has around 750,000 distinct CDR3 sequences, around 21% seen once. This clonotype was observed at least ten times. Its antigen remains unknown. The rearrangement uses TRBV4-3 and TRBJ2-7, with 8 bases identical to TRBD2. This TCR was sampled from a man aged 50-60 years who received an inactivated influenza vaccine. The sequencing used PBMCs from blood, collected less than 6 days after vaccination. CDR3 protein: CASSQELAAIYEQYF. The CDR3 region has the DNA TGCGCCAGCAGCCAAGAACTAGCGGCCATCTACGAGCAGTACTTC.